This paragraph reports one T cell receptor (beta chain). As yet, its antigen is unknown. The junction shows a germline mismatch at one end, possibly a read error. A modified ARM-PCR protocol with three rounds of nested PCR amplified TCRbeta. TCRdb redid the calling of the multiplex PCR reads with MiXCR, one entry per CDR3 protein. The sample yields 90,000 to 110,000 distinct CDR3 sequences, more than 60% seen once. The sample comes from a study of tumor and adjacent non-tumor tissue in lung cancer. About the research overall: On average, productive TCRbeta reads reached 4 million to 5 million per sample. General study results and limits: Tumor repertoires had a smaller top 100 clone share than normal lung.

The CDR3 runs 15 residues. Germline loops: CDR1 SGHAT, CDR2 FQNNGV. RNA was extracted from bulk tissue without any cell sorting. Chemotherapy-naive patients with new lung cancer underwent thoracic surgery in China, August–late 2014. The rearrangement joins TRBV11-2 to TRBJ2-2; 8 bases agree with TRBD1. Sample: lung tumor tissue. The sequence derives from a woman aged 55-69 years with non-small cell lung cancer. The CDR3: CASSRDRRHTGELFF. In nucleotides, the CDR3 is TGTGCTAGCAGCCGGGACAGGAGGCACACCGGGGAGCTGTTTTTT.